The 9 T cell receptor beta chains reported below all come from one sample, sequenced in a study of T cell responses to AZD1222 COVID-19 vaccine. TCRdb's table, derived via immunoSEQ multiplex PCR, lists solely in-frame clones and lacks some. This table has 150,000 to 200,000 clones, roughly 90% appearing once. Material: peripheral blood, obtained on day 0 of AZD1222 vaccination. The receptors derive from an adult in good health.

This chain uses TRBV21-1 with TRBJ2-5; the D call of TRBD2 is as the table states it, not checked on the DNA. TRBV21-1 is a documented pseudogene. The CDR3 contains 16 residues. The CDR3 is CASSKARDSYRRYWYF. The CDR3 DNA sequence: TGTGCCAGCAGCAAAGCTCGGGACTCGTATAGGAGGTATTGGTACTTC.

V is TRBV11-3 and J is TRBJ1-1, with unresolved D. Per the germline V gene, CDR1 is SGHNT and CDR2 is YENEEA. V dropped 5 bases and J dropped 11 bases, with 18 bases sitting between them. CDR3 size: 13 residues. Here the CDR3 DNA reads TGTGCCAGCAGCGCCCAAGACGGAACTCGGGCTTTCTTT. Its protein product is CASSAQDGTRAFF.

The rearrangement joins TRBV6-5 to TRBJ2-7; either TRBD1 or TRBD2 may supply D (5 bases each). V was shortened by 0 bases and J by 9 bases, with 15 bases between the two germline ends. The CDR3 sequence is 14 residues long. The germline V gene has CDR1 MNHEY and CDR2 SVGAGI. DNA for the CDR3: TGTGCCAGCAGTTACTCGGGGACCGAGGACGGGCAGTACTTC. Its translation is CASSYSGTEDGQYF.

The gene calls are TRBV5-4 and TRBJ1-6; D is perhaps TRBD1 (6 bases). With 9 bases removed from V and 9 bases from J, the gap between germline ends came to 13 bases. Germline-derived CDR1 and CDR2 are SGHNT and YYREEE (reference sequence). CDR3 length: 12 amino acids. The CDR3 region is CAMNRDSSPLHF. In DNA form, the CDR3 reads TGTGCCATGAACAGGGACTCTTCACCCCTCCACTTT.

The genes are TRBV7-3 and TRBJ1-1, with D unclear. The CDR3 has 13 residues. V dropped 2 bases and J dropped 3 bases, with 7 bases sitting between them. Per the germline V gene, CDR1 is SGHTA and CDR2 is FQGTGA. The DNA for the CDR3 is TGTGCCAGCAGCTTATCCCCCGACACTGAAGCTTTCTTT. Its protein is CASSLSPDTEAFF.

The chain combines TRBV4-1 with TRBJ2-7, with no clear D. The CDR3 has 13 residues. V gave up 6 bases and J gave up 2 bases, with 11 bases separating them. Germline V lookup: CDR1 MGHRA, CDR2 YSYEKL. In DNA form, the CDR3 reads TGCGCCAGCAGTAACAGCTTTACCTACGAGCAGTACTTC. This translates into CASSNSFTYEQYF.

This clone was observed a few times. The rearrangement joins TRBV19 to TRBJ1-2, with D tentatively TRBD1 (5 bases). The germline V gene encodes CDR1 LNHDA and CDR2 SQIVND (reference sequence). CDR3 size: 15 residues. The V end lost 1 base, the J end lost 4 bases, and 13 bases lay between the germline ends. CDR3 region: CASSIGGTAGYGYTF. DNA for the CDR3: TGTGCCAGTAGTATAGGGGGGACCGCCGGCTATGGCTACACCTTC.

This clone appeared once. The chain has TRBV28 and TRBJ1-1, with D possibly being TRBD1 (6 bases). Trimming pared 6 bases from V and 6 bases from J, leaving 26 bases between. The CDR3 sequence is 17 residues long. CDR1 MDHEN and CDR2 SYDVKM come from the germline V gene. CDR3 coding DNA: TGTGCCAGCAGGGGCTTTTTAGGAGGCGGGGGGCCGGCTGAAGCTTTCTTT. Protein sequence: CASRGFLGGGGPAEAFF.

This chain joins TRBV5-1 and TRBJ2-1; 7 nucleotides line up with TRBD2. Losses at the gene ends were 0 bases for V and 8 bases for J; bases not matched to a gene: 5. CDR1 and CDR2 (germline): SGHRS, YFSETQ. This CDR3 has 14 residues. CDR3 residues: CASSLDRLADEQFF. The DNA for the CDR3 is TGCGCCAGCAGCTTGGATCGACTAGCCGATGAGCAGTTCTTC. The complete variable domain, with remaining parts taken from reference TRBV5-1 and TRBJ2-1, reads KAGVTQTPRYLIKTRGQQVTLSCSPISGHRSVSWYQQTPGQGLQFLFEYFSETQRNKGNFPGRFSGRQFSNSRSEMNVSTLELGDSALYLCASSLDRLADEQFFGPGTRLTVL.